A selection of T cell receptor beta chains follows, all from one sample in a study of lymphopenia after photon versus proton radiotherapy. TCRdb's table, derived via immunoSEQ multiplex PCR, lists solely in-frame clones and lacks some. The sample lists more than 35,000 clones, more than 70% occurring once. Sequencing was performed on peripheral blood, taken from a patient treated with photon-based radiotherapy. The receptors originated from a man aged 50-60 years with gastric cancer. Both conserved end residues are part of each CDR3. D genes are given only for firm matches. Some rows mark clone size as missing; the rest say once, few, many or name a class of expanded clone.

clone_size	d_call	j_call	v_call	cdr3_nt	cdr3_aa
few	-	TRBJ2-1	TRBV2	TGTGCCAGCAGGACCGATGGGGGGCGGGGCAATGAGCAGTTCTTC	CASRTDGGRGNEQFF
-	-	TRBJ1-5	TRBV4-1	TGCGCCAGCAGCCAGGGGGGTATCGGGCTTAGCAATCAGCCCCAGCATTTT	CASSQGGIGLSNQPQHF
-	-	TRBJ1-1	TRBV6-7	TGTGCCAGCAGTTACGACACGGGCACTGAAGCTTTCTTT	CASSYDTGTEAFF
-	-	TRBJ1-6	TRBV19	TGTGCCAGTAGTTGGGCCCTTAATTCACCCCTCCACTTT	CASSWALNSPLHF
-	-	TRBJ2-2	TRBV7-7	TGTGCCAGCAGCTCTGGAGGGGAGCTGTTTTTT	CASSSGGELFF
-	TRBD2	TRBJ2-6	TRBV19	TGTGCCAGTAGAACCCACGGGGGGAAGGTTGGTGGGGCCAACGTCCTGACTTTC	CASRTHGGKVGGANVLTF
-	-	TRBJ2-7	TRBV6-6	TGTGCCAGCAGGACGATCTCTATGGGCGAGCAGTACTTC	CASRTISMGEQYF
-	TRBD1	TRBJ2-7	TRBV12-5	TGTGCTAGTGGTTTGGTATTAGGACAGGGGGCTTCCTACGAGCAGTACTTC	CASGLVLGQGASYEQYF
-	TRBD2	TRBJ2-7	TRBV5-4	TGTGCCAGCAGCTTGGGAGGACTAGCGGGAGTTGAGCAGTACTTC	CASSLGGLAGVEQYF
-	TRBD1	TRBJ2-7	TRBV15	TGTGCCACCAGCCCCGACAGGGCTGCTAACGAGCAGTACTTC	CATSPDRAANEQYF
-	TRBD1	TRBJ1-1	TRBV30	TGTGCCTGGACACCCGACAGGGGGAGGACTGAAGCTTTCTTT	CAWTPDRGRTEAFF
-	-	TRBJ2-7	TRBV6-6	TGTGCCAGCAGTTACTCCCCCGCAGGCAGCTACGAGCAGTACTTC	CASSYSPAGSYEQYF
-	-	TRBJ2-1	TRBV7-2	TGTGCCAGCAGCTTACCCCGGACTGGAAATGAGCAGTTCTTC	CASSLPRTGNEQFF
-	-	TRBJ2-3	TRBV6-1	TGTGCCAGCAAGGGGGGGAACACAGATACGCAGTATTTT	CASKGGNTDTQYF